This note documents a single T cell receptor (beta chain) sequence. The sample originates from a study of tumour-infiltrating T cells in Burkitt lymphoma. Study overall: Productive clonality predicted overall and progression-free survival.

This CDR3 has 17 amino acids. Germline V lookup: CDR1 SGHAT, CDR2 FQNNGV. Trimming took 5 bases from V and 0 from J; bases not matched to a gene: 10. The protocol was immunoSEQ multiplex PCR, while the TCRdb copy is restricted to in-frame clones and leaves out a portion. The sample yields 10,000 or so clones, 62% seen once. Sequenced input: tumor tissue. The source is a human donor with diffuse large B-cell lymphoma. The V gene is TRBV11-2, the J gene TRBJ2-7; the match to TRBD1 covers 10 bases. The chain's CDR3 is CASSPRLGQGSSYEQYF. The DNA of the CDR3 is TGTGCCAGCAGCCCCAGGTTGGGACAGGGGAGCTCCTACGAGCAGTACTTC.